The source of this TCR beta chain is a study of CXCR3-negative and CXCR3-positive naive CD8 T cells. A remark on this clonotype: Its antigen is currently unknown.

In preparing the TRB cDNA libraries, 5' RACE with UMI labels was used. From the 5' RACE reads, TCRdb lists one entry per CDR3 protein and no DNA. Recorded here are approximately 100,000 distinct CDR3 sequences; the top ten clones represent more than 0.3%. Findings of the study overall: Comparison of naive cells showed more hydrophobic TRB CDR3s in CXCR3-positive than in CXCR3-negative naive cells.

Germline CDR1 reads MGHDK; CDR2 reads SYGVNS. This CDR3 contains 14 residues. V gene TRBV25-1 combines with J gene TRBJ1-2; TCRdb names TRBD1, which stays unverified in the absence of DNA. This TCR was recovered from a human donor in good health. Some clones in this sample may be carry-over from other donors' samples. Sequences were obtained from naive CXCR3+ CD8+ T cells from blood. The sample's subset: CD45RO-CCR7+CD27+CD95- naive CD8+ T cells expressing CXCR3 (TNR3+). CDR3 sequence reads: CASSLGTLYYGYTF.